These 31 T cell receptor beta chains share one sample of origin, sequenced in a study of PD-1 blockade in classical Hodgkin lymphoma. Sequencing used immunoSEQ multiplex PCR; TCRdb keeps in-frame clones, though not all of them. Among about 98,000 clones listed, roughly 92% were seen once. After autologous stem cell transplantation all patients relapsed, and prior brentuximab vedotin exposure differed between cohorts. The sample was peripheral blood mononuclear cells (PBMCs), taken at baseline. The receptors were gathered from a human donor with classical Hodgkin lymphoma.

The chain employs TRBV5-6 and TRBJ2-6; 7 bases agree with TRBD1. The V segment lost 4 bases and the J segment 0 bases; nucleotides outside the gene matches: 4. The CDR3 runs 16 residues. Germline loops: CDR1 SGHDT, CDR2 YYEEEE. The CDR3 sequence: CASSRTGRSGANVLTF. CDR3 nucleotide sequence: TGTGCCAGCAGCAGGACAGGCCGCTCTGGGGCCAACGTCCTGACTTTC.

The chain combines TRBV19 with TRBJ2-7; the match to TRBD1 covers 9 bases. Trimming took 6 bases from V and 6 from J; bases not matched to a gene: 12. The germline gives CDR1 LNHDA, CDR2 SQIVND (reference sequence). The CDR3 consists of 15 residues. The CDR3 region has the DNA TGTGCCAGTAGCTTCCTGGGACAGGGAGATCTCGAGCAGTACTTC. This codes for CASSFLGQGDLEQYF.

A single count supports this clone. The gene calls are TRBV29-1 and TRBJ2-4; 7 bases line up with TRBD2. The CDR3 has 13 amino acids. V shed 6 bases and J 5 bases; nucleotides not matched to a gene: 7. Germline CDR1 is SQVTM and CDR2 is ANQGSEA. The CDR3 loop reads CSVAGTGQNIQYF. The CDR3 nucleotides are TGCAGCGTAGCGGGGACCGGCCAAAACATTCAGTACTTC.

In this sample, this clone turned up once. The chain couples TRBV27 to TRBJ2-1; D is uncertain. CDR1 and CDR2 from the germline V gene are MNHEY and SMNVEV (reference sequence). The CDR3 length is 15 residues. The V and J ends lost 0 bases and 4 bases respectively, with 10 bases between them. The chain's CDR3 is CASSLSNPTYNEQFF. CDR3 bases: TGTGCCAGCAGTTTATCGAACCCAACATACAATGAGCAGTTCTTC.

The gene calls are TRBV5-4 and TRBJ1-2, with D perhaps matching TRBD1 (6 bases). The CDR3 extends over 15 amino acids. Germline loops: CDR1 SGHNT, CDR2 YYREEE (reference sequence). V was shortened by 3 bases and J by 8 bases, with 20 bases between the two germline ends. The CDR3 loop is CASSSEQGYRSGYTF. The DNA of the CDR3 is TGTGCCAGCAGCTCTGAACAGGGTTACCGTTCGGGCTACACCTTC.

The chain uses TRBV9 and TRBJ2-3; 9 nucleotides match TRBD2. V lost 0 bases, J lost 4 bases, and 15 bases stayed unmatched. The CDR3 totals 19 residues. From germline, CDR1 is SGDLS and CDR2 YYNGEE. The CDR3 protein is CASSVAPHVSGSGSDTQYF. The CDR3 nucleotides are TGTGCCAGCAGCGTAGCCCCCCACGTTAGCGGGAGTGGCTCAGATACGCAGTATTTT.

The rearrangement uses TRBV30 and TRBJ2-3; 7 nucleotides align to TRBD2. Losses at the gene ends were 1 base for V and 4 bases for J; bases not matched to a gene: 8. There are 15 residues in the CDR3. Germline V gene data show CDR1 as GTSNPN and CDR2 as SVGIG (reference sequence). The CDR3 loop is CAWSGAGEGADTQYF. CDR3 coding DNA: TGTGCCTGGAGTGGGGCGGGAGAAGGGGCAGATACGCAGTATTTT. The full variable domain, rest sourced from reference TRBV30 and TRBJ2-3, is SQTIHQWPATLVQPVGSPLSLECTVEGTSNPNLYWYRQAAGRGLQLLFYSVGIGQISSEVPQNLSASRPQDRQFILSSKKLLLSDSGFYLCAWSGAGEGADTQYFGPGTRLTVL.

The CDR3 loop is CASSPSTGNYEQYF. DNA for the CDR3: TGTGCCAGCAGCCCCTCGACGGGAAACTACGAGCAGTACTTC. The chain recombines TRBV7-8 with TRBJ2-7; TRBD2 might be the D (5 bases). V lost 5 bases and J 3 bases, leaving 14 bases between the germline ends. This CDR3 spans 14 amino acids. Looked up from germline, CDR1 is SGHVS and CDR2 is FQNEAQ. The whole variable domain, filled in from reference TRBV7-8 and TRBJ2-7, reads GAGVSQSPRYKVAKRGQDVALRCDPISGHVSLFWYQQALGQGPEFLTYFQNEAQLDKSGLPSDRFFAERPEGSVSTLKIQRTQQEDSAVYLCASSPSTGNYEQYFGPGTRLTVT.

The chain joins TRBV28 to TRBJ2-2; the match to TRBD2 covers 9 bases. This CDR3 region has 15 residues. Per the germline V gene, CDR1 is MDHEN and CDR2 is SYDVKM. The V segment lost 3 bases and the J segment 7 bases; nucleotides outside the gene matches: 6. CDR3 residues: CASSLAGGIDGELFF. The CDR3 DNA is TGTGCCAGCAGTTTGGCGGGAGGGATCGACGGGGAGCTGTTTTTT.

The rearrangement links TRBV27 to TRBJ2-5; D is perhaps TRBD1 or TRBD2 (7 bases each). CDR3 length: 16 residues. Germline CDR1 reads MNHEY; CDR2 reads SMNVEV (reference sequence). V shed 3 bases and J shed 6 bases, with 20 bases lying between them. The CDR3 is CASSLAPGGVGQTQYF. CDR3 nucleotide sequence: TGTGCCAGCAGTTTGGCCCCAGGGGGGGTAGGGCAGACCCAGTACTTC.

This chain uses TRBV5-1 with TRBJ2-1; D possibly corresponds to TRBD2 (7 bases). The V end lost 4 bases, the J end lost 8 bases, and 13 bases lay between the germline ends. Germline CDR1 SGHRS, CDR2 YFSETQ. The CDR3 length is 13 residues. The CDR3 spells CASSGSGGHEQFF. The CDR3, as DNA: TGCGCCAGCAGCGGGTCCGGGGGGCATGAGCAGTTCTTC.

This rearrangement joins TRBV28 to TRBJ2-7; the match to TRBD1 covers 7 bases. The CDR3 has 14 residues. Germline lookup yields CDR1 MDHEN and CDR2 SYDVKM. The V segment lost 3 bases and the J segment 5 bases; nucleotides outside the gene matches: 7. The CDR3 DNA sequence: TGTGCCAGCAGTTTCGGAACAGGGGCCCACGAGCAGTACTTC. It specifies CASSFGTGAHEQYF.

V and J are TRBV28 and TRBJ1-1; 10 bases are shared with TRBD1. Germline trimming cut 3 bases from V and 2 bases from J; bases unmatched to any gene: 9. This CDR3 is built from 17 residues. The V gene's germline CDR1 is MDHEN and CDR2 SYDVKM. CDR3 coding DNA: TGTGCCAGCAGTTTGGGGACAGGGGCCGCCCGAAACACTGAAGCTTTCTTT. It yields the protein CASSLGTGAARNTEAFF.

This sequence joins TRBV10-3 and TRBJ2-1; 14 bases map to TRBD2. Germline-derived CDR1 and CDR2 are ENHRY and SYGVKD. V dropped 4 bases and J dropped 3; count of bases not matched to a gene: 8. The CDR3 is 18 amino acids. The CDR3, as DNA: TGTGCCATCAGTGTTAGTGCGACTAGCGGGAGGGACTACAATGAGCAGTTCTTC. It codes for CAISVSATSGRDYNEQFF.

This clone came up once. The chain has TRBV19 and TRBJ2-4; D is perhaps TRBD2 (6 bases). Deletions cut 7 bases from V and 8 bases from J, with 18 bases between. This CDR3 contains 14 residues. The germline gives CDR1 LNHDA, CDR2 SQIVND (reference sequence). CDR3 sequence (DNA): TGTGCCAGTACGGAAAGGGGAGGTACGGACATTCAGTACTTC. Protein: CASTERGGTDIQYF.

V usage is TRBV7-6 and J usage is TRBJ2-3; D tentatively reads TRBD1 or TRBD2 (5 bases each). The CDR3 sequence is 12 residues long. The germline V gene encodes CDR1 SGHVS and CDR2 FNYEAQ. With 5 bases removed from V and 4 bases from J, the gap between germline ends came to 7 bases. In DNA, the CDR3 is TGTGCCAGCAGCCAGGGACCAGATACGCAGTATTTT. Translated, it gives CASSQGPDTQYF.

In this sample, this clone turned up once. In DNA, the CDR3 is TGTGCCACCAGCCGGGACAGGGTGTCCGACGAGCAGTACTTC. This sequence encodes CATSRDRVSDEQYF. This chain joins TRBV6-5 and TRBJ2-7; 9 bases line up with TRBD1. V gave up 10 bases and J gave up 5 bases; unmatched junction bases: 12. The germline CDR1 and CDR2 sequences are MNHEY and SVGAGI. The length of the CDR3 is 14 residues.

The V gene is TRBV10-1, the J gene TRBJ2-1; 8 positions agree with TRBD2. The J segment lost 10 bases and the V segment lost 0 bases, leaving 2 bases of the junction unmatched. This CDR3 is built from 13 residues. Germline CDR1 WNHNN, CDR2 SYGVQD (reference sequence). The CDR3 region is CASSESGGAEQFF. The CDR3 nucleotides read TGCGCCAGCAGTGAGTCCGGGGGGGCAGAGCAGTTCTTC.

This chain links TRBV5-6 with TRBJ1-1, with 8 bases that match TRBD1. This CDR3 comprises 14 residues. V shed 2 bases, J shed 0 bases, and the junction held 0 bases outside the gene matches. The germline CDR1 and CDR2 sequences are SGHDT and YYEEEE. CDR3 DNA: TGTGCCAGCAGCTTCAGGGGGCTGAACACTGAAGCTTTCTTT. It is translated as CASSFRGLNTEAFF.

In nucleotides, the CDR3 is TGTGCCAGCAGCCGACAGGGTTTCGGCAATCAGCCCCAGCATTTT. It is translated as CASSRQGFGNQPQHF. This chain uses TRBV6-5 with TRBJ1-5; 7 bases map to TRBD1. Per germline, CDR1 MNHEY and CDR2 SVGAGI. The CDR3 has 15 amino acids. With 6 bases clipped from V and 2 bases from J, the junction kept 7 bases outside the gene matches.

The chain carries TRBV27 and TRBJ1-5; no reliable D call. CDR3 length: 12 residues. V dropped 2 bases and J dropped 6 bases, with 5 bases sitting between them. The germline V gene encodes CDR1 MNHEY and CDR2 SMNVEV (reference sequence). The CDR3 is CASSLLGQPQHF. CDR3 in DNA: TGTGCCAGCAGTTTACTAGGTCAGCCCCAGCATTTT.

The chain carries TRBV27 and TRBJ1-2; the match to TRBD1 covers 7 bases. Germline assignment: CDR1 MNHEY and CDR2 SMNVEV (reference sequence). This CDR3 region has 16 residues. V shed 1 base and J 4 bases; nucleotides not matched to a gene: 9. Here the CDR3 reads CASSLFGAGQSYGYTF. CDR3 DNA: TGTGCCAGCAGTTTATTCGGGGCGGGACAGTCCTATGGCTACACCTTC.

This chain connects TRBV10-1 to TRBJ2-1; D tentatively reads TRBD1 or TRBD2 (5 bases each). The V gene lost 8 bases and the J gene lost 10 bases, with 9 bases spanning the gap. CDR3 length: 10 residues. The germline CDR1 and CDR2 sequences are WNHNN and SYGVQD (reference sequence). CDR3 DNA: TGCGCCAGCTCCCGGGGCGAGCAGTTCTTC. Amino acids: CASSRGEQFF.

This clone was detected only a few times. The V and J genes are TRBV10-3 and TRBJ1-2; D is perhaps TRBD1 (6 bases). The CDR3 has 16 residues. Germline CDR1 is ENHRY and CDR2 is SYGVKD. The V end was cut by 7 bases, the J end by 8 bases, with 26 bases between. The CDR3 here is CAITEWGVRLRGGYTF. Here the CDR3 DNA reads TGTGCCATCACCGAATGGGGGGTCCGACTCAGGGGCGGCTACACCTTC.

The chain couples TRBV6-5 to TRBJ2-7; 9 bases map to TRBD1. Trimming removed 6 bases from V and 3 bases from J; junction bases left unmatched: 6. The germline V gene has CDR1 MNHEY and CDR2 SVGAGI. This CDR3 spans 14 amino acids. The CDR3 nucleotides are TGTGCCAGCAGCCGACAGGGGGGCTTCTACGAGCAGTACTTC. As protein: CASSRQGGFYEQYF.

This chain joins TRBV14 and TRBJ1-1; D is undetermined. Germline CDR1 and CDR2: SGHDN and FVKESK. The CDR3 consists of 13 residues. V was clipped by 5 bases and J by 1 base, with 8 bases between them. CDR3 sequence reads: CASSTNKNTEAFF. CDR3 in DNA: TGTGCCAGCAGCACCAACAAGAACACTGAAGCTTTCTTT.

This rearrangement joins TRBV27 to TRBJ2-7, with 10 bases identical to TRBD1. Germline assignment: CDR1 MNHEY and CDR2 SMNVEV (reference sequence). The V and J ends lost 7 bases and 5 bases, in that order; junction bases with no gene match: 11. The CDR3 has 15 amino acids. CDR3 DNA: TGTGCCAGCAATCCTGTGACAGGGGGCGTCCACGAGCAGTACTTC. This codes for CASNPVTGGVHEQYF.

The CDR3 DNA sequence: TGTGCCAGTAGCCTTGACAGGGTGGGCAATCAGCCCCAGCATTTT. It encodes CASSLDRVGNQPQHF. This chain connects TRBV19 to TRBJ1-5, with 7 bases matching TRBD1. CDR3 length: 15 amino acids. CDR1 and CDR2 from the germline V gene are LNHDA and SQIVND (reference sequence). V lost 6 bases to trimming and J lost 2 bases; unmatched junction nucleotides: 7.

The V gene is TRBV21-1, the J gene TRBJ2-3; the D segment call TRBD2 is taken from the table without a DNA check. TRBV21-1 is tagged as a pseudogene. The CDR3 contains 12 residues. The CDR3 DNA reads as TGTGCCAGCAGCACTAGACCAGATACGCAGTATTTT. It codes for CASSTRPDTQYF.

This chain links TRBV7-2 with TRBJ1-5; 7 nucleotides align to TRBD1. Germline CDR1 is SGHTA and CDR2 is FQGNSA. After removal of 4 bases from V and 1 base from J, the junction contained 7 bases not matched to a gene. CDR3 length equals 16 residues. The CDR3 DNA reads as TGTGCCAGCAGCTCTGAGACAGGGAGAAGCAATCAGCCCCAGCATTTT. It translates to CASSSETGRSNQPQHF.

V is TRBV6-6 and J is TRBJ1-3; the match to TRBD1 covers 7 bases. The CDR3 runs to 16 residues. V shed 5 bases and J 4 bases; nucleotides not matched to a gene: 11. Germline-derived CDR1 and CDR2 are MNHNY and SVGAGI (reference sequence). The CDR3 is CASSGNRGVEGNTIYF. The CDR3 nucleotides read TGTGCCAGCAGTGGTAACAGGGGCGTAGAAGGAAACACCATATATTTT.